This T cell receptor beta chain appears in the sequencing data of a study of blood T cell repertoires in COVID-19. In the study overall: The United States, Italy and Spain were the sources of the acute and convalescent COVID-19 samples. T cells, B-cell-depleted T cells, or PBMCs supplied cDNA or gDNA.

Study members were between roughly 18 and 100 years old and lived in 20 to 25 US regions. Assignment of participants to cohorts was predicated upon participant-reported clinical history. Produced via immunoSEQ multiplex PCR; TCRdb's table is partial and in-frame only. The data show fewer than 300,000 clones, roughly 88% seen once. This clone was detected a few times. The sequenced sample was PBMCs or T cells enriched from blood (not recorded which). The sequence derives from a woman in her thirties or forties with acute COVID-19.

The CDR3 DNA follows: TGTGCCAGCGGAAACGGGATGTATGGCTACACCTTC. Protein sequence: CASGNGMYGYTF. The chain recombines TRBV3-1 (or the pseudogene TRBV3-2) with TRBJ1-2, with D uncertain. Germline assignment: CDR1 LGHDT and CDR2 YNNKEL (reference sequence). Deletions cut 8 bases from V and 5 bases from J, with 12 bases between. This CDR3 comprises 12 residues.